These T cell receptor beta chains were read from a single sample in a study of regulatory T cells in long-lasting Graves disease. In TCRdb, the multiplex PCR reads were re-called with MiXCR into one record per CDR3 protein. The repertoire consists of roughly 500,000 distinct CDR3 sequences, with roughly 14% occurring once and the leading ten covering roughly a tenth. The data were also submitted as part of a second study, on T cells in Graves' hyperthyroidism and ophthalmopathy.

Sequencing was performed on peripheral blood mononuclear cells (PBMCs), taken at new diagnosis, from a patient treated with antithyroid drugs. The receptor source for this set is a young man with Graves disease. Both conserved end residues are part of each CDR3. The order of the fields is V gene, J gene, clone size, D gene, CDR3 protein, CDR3 DNA. The D gene is left open where the match is weak. Rows give clone size only sometimes, using once, few, many, or a class for an expanded clone.

TRBV6-1	TRBJ2-2	many	TRBD1	CASSPGTGYTGELFF	TGTGCCAGCAGCCCCGGGACAGGGTACACCGGGGAGCTGTTTTTT
TRBV9	TRBJ2-3	few	NA	CASSSELSKGDTQYF	TGTGCCAGCAGCTCAGAACTGTCCAAAGGAGATACGCAGTATTTT
TRBV10-2	TRBJ1-1	many	NA	CASSESTAMNTEAFF	TGCGCCAGCAGTGAGTCGACAGCCATGAACACTGAAGCTTTCTTT
TRBV9	TRBJ1-1	NA	NA	CASSVGVSTEAFF	TGTGCCAGCAGCGTAGGGGTCAGCACTGAAGCTTTCTTT
TRBV25-1	TRBJ2-7	few	NA	CASSEPPWGEQYF	TGTGCCAGCAGTGAACCCCCGTGGGGCGAGCAGTACTTC
TRBV7-8	TRBJ2-1	many	NA	CASSLGVRYYNEQFF	TGTGCCAGCAGCTTAGGCGTTAGGTATTACAATGAGCAGTTCTTC
TRBV6-2/TRBV6-3	TRBJ2-7	many	TRBD2	CASKTSGAYEQYF	TGTGCCAGCAAGACTAGCGGGGCCTACGAGCAGTACTTC
TRBV5-4	TRBJ2-4	NA	NA	CASSLGGVGNIQYF	TGTGCCAGCAGCTTGGGCGGCGTGGGGAACATTCAGTACTTC
TRBV15	TRBJ2-5	many	NA	CATSNGPEGETQYF	TGTGCCACCAGCAACGGGCCTGAGGGAGAGACCCAGTACTTC
TRBV10-3	TRBJ2-5	many	TRBD1	CAIMEGTGPRETQYF	TGTGCCATCATGGAAGGGACAGGGCCTCGAGAGACCCAGTACTTC
TRBV29-1	TRBJ1-1	many	NA	CSVEIKNTEAFF	TGCAGCGTTGAGATCAAGAACACTGAAGCTTTCTTT
TRBV5-1	TRBJ2-3	many	NA	CASVWSEITDTQYF	TGCGCCAGCGTGTGGAGCGAAATCACAGATACGCAGTATTTT
TRBV20-1	TRBJ2-7	NA	NA	CSARSRLGFYEQYF	TGCAGTGCTAGATCACGACTCGGATTCTACGAGCAGTACTTC
TRBV12-3/TRBV12-4	TRBJ2-1	many	NA	CASSPTSNSYNEQFF	TGTGCCAGCAGTCCTACTAGCAACTCCTACAATGAGCAGTTCTTC
TRBV20-1	TRBJ2-3	many	NA	CSPRRDRSLGTDTQYF	TGCAGTCCCCGACGGGATAGGAGCCTAGGGACAGATACGCAGTATTTT
TRBV7-3	TRBJ2-3	few	NA	CASSLTSRGTQYF	TGTGCCAGCAGCCTCACTAGCAGGGGTACGCAGTATTTT
TRBV3-1	TRBJ2-5	NA	TRBD2	CASSQDQAGRQETQYF	TGTGCCAGCAGCCAAGACCAAGCGGGACGTCAAGAGACCCAGTACTTC
TRBV12-3/TRBV12-4	TRBJ1-1	many	TRBD1	CASIRGQRLDTEAFF	TGTGCCTCTATTAGGGGGCAGAGGTTGGACACTGAAGCTTTCTTT
TRBV11-2	TRBJ2-5	few	NA	CASSLAPLGGRETQYF	TGTGCCAGCAGCTTAGCCCCCTTGGGGGGCCGGGAGACCCAGTACTTC
TRBV19	TRBJ1-5	NA	NA	CASSIRPRNSNQPQHF	TGTGCCAGTAGTATCCGCCCACGGAATAGCAATCAGCCCCAGCATTTT
TRBV12-3/TRBV12-4	TRBJ1-1	many	NA	CASSTPSGTRNTEAFF	TGTGCCAGCAGCACACCTTCCGGGACGAGGAACACTGAAGCTTTCTTT
TRBV24-1	TRBJ1-5	few	NA	CATSDLTGPNQPQHF	TGTGCCACCAGTGACCTCACAGGGCCCAATCAGCCCCAGCATTTT
TRBV20-1	TRBJ2-3	many	NA	CSASTDTQYF	TGCAGTGCTAGCACAGATACGCAGTATTTT
TRBV12-3/TRBV12-4	TRBJ2-7	many	TRBD2	CASRGLAVPEQYF	TGTGCCAGCAGGGGACTAGCGGTACCGGAGCAGTACTTC
TRBV24-1	TRBJ2-1	NA	TRBD1	CATSDAGGSYNEQFF	TGTGCCACCAGTGATGCAGGGGGCTCCTACAATGAGCAGTTCTTC
TRBV20-1	TRBJ2-2	NA	TRBD1	CSARTGTFTGELFF	TGCAGTGCCCGGACAGGGACGTTCACCGGGGAGCTGTTTTTT
TRBV11-2	TRBJ2-7	many	NA	CASSPPSGSYEQYF	TGTGCCAGCAGCCCACCGAGCGGATCCTACGAGCAGTACTTC
TRBV12-3/TRBV12-4	TRBJ2-3	many	TRBD1	CASNPGTGGTDTQYF	TGTGCCAGCAATCCCGGGACAGGGGGCACAGATACGCAGTATTTT
TRBV7-9	TRBJ1-1	many	NA	CASSLPGVPNTEAFF	TGTGCCAGCAGCCTTCCGGGGGTGCCGAACACTGAAGCTTTCTTT
TRBV5-1	TRBJ2-1	few	NA	CASSFYGSGYEQFF	TGCGCCAGCAGCTTTTACGGGTCAGGATATGAGCAGTTCTTC
TRBV20-1	TRBJ1-3	few	NA	CSAPQMGAGNTIYF	TGCAGTGCCCCCCAGATGGGGGCTGGAAACACCATATATTTT
TRBV20-1	TRBJ2-1	few	NA	CSVSVLAGNEQFF	TGCAGTGTCTCGGTCCTAGCAGGGAATGAGCAGTTCTTC
TRBV11-2	TRBJ2-3	many	NA	CASSSPRRVVYF	TGTGCCAGCAGCTCACCTCGGCGGGTGGTGTATTTT
TRBV5-6	TRBJ2-7	NA	NA	CASSFGRSGGHEQYF	TGTGCCAGCAGTTTTGGCAGGTCCGGGGGCCACGAGCAGTACTTC
TRBV5-1	TRBJ2-2	NA	NA	CASSSAPTGELFF	TGCGCCAGCAGCTCAGCTCCTACCGGGGAGCTGTTTTTT
TRBV3-1	TRBJ2-7	many	NA	CASSQRTEQYF	TGTGCCAGCAGCCAACGGACAGAGCAGTACTTC
TRBV7-2	TRBJ2-7	many	NA	CASSLRHGEQYF	TGTGCCAGCAGCTTACGGCATGGCGAGCAGTACTTC
TRBV5-4	TRBJ2-7	NA	TRBD2	CASSPGLAGYGTYEQYF	TGTGCCAGCAGCCCGGGACTAGCGGGGTATGGGACCTACGAGCAGTACTTC
TRBV18	TRBJ2-5	few	NA	CASSPGGRLKTQYF	TGTGCCAGCTCACCAGGGGGCCGGCTGAAGACCCAGTACTTC
TRBV29-1	TRBJ1-2	many	NA	CSVEGVRIGNGYTF	TGCAGCGTTGAAGGGGTCAGAATTGGTAATGGCTACACCTTC
TRBV7-2	TRBJ1-5	many	TRBD1	CASSSRTGQQPQHF	TGTGCCAGCAGCTCCCGGACAGGGCAACAGCCCCAGCATTTT
TRBV6-5	TRBJ1-2	NA	TRBD1	CASSYGTEDGYTF	TGTGCCAGCAGTTACGGGACAGAAGATGGCTACACCTTC
TRBV11-2	TRBJ2-2	many	NA	CASTGGEPTGELFF	TGTGCCAGCACCGGAGGGGAACCCACCGGGGAGCTGTTTTTT
TRBV11-3	TRBJ2-1	few	NA	CASSLWGVDGSSVGNSYNEQFF	TGTGCCAGCAGCTTATGGGGTGTCGATGGGAGTAGCGTGGGCAACTCCTACAATGAGCAGTTCTTC
TRBV12-3/TRBV12-4	TRBJ2-7	many	TRBD2	CASSVSGRSSYEQYF	TGTGCCAGCAGCGTTAGCGGGAGAAGTTCCTACGAGCAGTACTTC
TRBV29-1	TRBJ2-4	NA	TRBD1	CSAAGTGGIIQYF	TGCAGCGCCGCGGGGACAGGGGGCATCATTCAGTACTTC
TRBV30	TRBJ2-7	NA	NA	CAWSVLGGGEQYF	TGTGCCTGGAGTGTACTGGGAGGGGGTGAGCAGTACTTC
TRBV6-1	TRBJ2-7	many	NA	CASRHARRWGAHEQYF	TGTGCCAGCAGACACGCACGTCGCTGGGGGGCCCACGAGCAGTACTTC
TRBV2	TRBJ2-3	many	NA	CASRGVRAAGGDTQYF	TGTGCCAGCAGGGGGGTCCGGGCCGCCGGAGGAGATACGCAGTATTTT